The entry that follows covers one TCR beta chain sequence. Method: immunoSEQ multiplex PCR; TCRdb's copy keeps in-frame clones and lacks some. The repertoire holds about 1,900,000 clones, with approximately 94% as singletons. These data originate in a study of shared clonotypes between healthy human individuals. Study-level background: A few men and a couple of women, aged 18 to 49, were donors.

Naive CD8 populations comprised CD45RO-negative cells positively selected for CCR7, excluding terminally differentiated effector memory CD45RA+ cells. CDR1 SGDLS and CDR2 YYNGEE come from the germline V gene. V shed 4 bases, J shed 4 bases, and the junction held 8 bases outside the gene matches. The CDR3 consists of 16 residues. The sequence came from a man between 18 and 35 years old in good health. The chain is built from TRBV9 and TRBJ2-2; 9 bases map to TRBD1. The sample was naive CD8+ T cells sorted from blood. This chain's CDR3 is CASSLGGTGRTGELFF. CDR3 nucleotides: TGTGCCAGCAGCCTTGGGGGGACAGGGCGCACCGGGGAGCTGTTTTTT.